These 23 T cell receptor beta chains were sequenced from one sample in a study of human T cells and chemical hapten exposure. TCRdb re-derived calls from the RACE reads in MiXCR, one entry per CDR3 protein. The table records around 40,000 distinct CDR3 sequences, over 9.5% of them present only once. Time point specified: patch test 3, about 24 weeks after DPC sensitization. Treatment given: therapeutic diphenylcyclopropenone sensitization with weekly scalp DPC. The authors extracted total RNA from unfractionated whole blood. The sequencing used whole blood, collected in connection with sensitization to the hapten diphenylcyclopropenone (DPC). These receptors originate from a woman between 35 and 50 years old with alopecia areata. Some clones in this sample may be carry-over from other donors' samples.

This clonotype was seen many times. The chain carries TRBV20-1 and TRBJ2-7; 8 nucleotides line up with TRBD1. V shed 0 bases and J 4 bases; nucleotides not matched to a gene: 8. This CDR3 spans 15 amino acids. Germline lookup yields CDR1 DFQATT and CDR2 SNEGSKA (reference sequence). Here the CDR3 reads CSARDLGRGLYEQYF. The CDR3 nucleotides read TGCAGTGCTAGAGATCTCGGCAGGGGGCTGTACGAGCAGTACTTC.

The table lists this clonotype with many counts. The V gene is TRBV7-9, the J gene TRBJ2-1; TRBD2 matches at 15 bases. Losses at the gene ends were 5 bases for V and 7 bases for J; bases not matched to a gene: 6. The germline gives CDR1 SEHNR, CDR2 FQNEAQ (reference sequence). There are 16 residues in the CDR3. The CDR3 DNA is TGTGCCAGCAGCACCCCCGGGACTAGCGGGGGGAATGAGCAGTTCTTC. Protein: CASSTPGTSGGNEQFF. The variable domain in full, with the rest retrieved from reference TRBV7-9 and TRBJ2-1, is DTGVSQNPRHKITKRGQNVTFRCDPISEHNRLYWYRQTLGQGPEFLTYFQNEAQLEKSRLLSDRFSAERPKGSFSTLEIQRTEQGDSAMYLCASSTPGTSGGNEQFFGPGTRLTVL.

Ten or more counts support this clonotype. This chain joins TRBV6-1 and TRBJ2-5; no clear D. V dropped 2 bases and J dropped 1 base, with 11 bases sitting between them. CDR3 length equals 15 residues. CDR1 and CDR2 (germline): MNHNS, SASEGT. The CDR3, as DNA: TGTGCCAGCAGTGAACTGGACGGTTCCCAAGAGACCCAGTACTTC. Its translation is CASSELDGSQETQYF.

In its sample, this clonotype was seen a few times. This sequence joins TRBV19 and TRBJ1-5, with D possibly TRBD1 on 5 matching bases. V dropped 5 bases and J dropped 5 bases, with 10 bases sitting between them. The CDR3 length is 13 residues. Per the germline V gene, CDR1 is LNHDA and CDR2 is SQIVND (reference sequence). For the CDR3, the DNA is TGTGCCAGTAGTGGGGGGAGGGATCAGCCCCAGCATTTT. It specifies CASSGGRDQPQHF.

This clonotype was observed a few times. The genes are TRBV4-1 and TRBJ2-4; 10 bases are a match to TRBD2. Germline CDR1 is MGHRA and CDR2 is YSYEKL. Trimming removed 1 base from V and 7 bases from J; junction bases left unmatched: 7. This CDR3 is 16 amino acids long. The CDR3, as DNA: TGCGCCAGCAGCCAAGCGGCTAGCGGGAGAGGCAACATTCAGTACTTC. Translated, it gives CASSQAASGRGNIQYF.

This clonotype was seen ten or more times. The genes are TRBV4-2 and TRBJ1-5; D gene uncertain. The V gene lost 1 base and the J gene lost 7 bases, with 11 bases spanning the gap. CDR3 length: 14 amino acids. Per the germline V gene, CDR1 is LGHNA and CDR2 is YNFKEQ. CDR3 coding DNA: TGTGCCAGCAGCCAAGGGTCCGGCGGACAGCCCCAGCATTTT. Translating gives CASSQGSGGQPQHF.

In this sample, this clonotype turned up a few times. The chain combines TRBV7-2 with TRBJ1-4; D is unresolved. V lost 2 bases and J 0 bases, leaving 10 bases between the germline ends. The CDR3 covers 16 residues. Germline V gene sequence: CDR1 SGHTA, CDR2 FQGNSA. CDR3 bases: TGTGCCAGCAGCTTACGTATGCAGGCAACTAATGAAAAACTGTTTTTT. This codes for CASSLRMQATNEKLFF.

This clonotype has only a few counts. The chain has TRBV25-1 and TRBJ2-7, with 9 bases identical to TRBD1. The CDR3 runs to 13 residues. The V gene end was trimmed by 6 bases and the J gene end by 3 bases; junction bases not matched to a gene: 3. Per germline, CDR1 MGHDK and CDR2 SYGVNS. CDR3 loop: CASRGTGIYEQYF. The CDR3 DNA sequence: TGTGCCAGCAGAGGGACAGGGATCTACGAGCAGTACTTC.

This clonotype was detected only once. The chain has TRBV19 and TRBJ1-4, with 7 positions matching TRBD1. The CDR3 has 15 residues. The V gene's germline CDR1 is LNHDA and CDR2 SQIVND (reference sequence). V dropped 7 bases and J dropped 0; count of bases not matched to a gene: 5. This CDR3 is CASTPQGPTNEKLFF. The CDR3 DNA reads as TGTGCCAGTACCCCACAGGGGCCAACTAATGAAAAACTGTTTTTT.

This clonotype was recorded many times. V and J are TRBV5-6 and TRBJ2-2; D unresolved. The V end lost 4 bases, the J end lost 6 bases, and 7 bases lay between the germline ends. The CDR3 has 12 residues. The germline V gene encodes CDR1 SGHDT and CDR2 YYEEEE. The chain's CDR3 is CASSGWAGELFF. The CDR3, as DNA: TGTGCCAGCAGCGGATGGGCCGGGGAGCTGTTTTTT.

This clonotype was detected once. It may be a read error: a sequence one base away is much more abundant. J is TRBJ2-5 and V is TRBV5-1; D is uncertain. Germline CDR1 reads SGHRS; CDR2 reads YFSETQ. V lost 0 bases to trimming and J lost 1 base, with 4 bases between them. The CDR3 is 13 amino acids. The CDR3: CASSLVPQETQYF. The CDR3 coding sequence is TGCGCCAGCAGCTTGGTCCCCCAAGAGACCCAGTACTTC.

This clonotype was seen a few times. The CDR3 DNA sequence: TGCAGCGTTGAAGACAACTATGGCTACACCTTC. It encodes CSVEDNYGYTF. V gene TRBV29-1 combines with J gene TRBJ1-2; D is unclear. Trimming removed 0 bases from V and 2 bases from J, with 1 base in between. The CDR3 is 11 residues long. Per the germline V gene, CDR1 is SQVTM and CDR2 is ANQGSEA. The variable domain in full, with the rest retrieved from reference TRBV29-1 and TRBJ1-2, is SAVISQKPSRDICQRGTSLTIQCQVDSQVTMMFWYRQQPGQSLTLIATANQGSEATYESGFVIDKFPISRPNLTFSTLTVSNMSPEDSSIYLCSVEDNYGYTFGSGTRLTVV.

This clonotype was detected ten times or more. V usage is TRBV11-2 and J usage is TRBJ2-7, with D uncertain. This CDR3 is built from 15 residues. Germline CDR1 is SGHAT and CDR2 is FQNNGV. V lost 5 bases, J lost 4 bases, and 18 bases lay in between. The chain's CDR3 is CASSMDPPPVYEQYF. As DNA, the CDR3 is TGTGCCAGCAGCATGGACCCCCCACCCGTATACGAGCAGTACTTC.

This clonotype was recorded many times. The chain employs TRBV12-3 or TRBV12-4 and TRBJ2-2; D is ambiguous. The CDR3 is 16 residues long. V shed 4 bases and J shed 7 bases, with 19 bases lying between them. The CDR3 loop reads CASSSPTAPDGGELFF. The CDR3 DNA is TGTGCCAGCAGTTCTCCTACCGCCCCCGACGGCGGGGAGCTGTTTTTT.

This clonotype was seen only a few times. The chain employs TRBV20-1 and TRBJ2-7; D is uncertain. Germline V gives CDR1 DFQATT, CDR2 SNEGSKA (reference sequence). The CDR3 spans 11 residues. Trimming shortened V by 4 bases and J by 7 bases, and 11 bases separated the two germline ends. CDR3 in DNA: TGCAGTGCTAATGCGACGGAAGAGCAGTACTTC. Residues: CSANATEEQYF.

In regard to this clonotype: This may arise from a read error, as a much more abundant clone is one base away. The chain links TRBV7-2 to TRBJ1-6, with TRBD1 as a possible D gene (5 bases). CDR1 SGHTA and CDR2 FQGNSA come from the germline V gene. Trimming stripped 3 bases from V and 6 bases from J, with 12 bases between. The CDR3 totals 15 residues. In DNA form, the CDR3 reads TGTGCCAGCAGCTTCCTGGGACTGGGTAATTCACCCCTCCACTTT. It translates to CASSFLGLGNSPLHF.

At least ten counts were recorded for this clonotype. CDR3 loop: CASSQGPASGYTF. CDR3 nucleotides: TGCGCCAGCAGCCAAGGGCCAGCCTCGGGCTACACCTTC. V is TRBV4-3 and J is TRBJ1-2; no firm D call. Looked up from germline, CDR1 is LGHNA and CDR2 is YSLEER. The germline V and J ends were trimmed by 1 base and 8 bases, with 11 bases remaining between them. The CDR3 loop spans 13 amino acids.

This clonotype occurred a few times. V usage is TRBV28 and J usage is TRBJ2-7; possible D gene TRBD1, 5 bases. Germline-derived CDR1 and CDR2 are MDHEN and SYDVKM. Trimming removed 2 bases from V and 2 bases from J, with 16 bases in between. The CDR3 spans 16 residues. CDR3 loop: CASSLADTLKAYEQYF. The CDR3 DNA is TGTGCCAGCAGTTTAGCGGACACCTTAAAGGCCTACGAGCAGTACTTC.

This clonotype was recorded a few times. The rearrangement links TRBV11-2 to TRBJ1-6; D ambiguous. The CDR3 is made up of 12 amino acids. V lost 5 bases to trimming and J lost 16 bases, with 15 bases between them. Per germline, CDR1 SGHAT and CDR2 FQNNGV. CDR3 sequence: CASSASTDYLHF. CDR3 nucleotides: TGTGCCAGCAGCGCGTCGACGGATTATCTCCACTTT.

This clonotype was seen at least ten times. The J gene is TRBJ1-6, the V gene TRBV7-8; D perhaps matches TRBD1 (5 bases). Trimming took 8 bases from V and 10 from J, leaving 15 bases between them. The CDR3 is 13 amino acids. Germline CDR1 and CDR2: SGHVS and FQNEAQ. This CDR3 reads CASSRAGGSPLHF. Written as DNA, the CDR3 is TGTGCCAGCTCCAGGGCCGGAGGATCACCCCTCCACTTT.

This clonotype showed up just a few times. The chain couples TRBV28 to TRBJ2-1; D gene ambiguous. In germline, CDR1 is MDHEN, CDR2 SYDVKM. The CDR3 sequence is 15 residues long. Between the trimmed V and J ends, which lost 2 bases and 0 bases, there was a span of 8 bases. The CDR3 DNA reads TGTGCCAGCAGTTTACGGGTCTCCTCCTACAATGAGCAGTTCTTC. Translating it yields CASSLRVSSYNEQFF. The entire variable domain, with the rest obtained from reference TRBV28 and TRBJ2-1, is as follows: DVKVTQSSRYLVKRTGEKVFLECVQDMDHENMFWYRQDPGLGLRLIYFSYDVKMKEKGDIPEGYSVSREKKERFSLILESASTNQTSMYLCASSLRVSSYNEQFFGPGTRLTVL.

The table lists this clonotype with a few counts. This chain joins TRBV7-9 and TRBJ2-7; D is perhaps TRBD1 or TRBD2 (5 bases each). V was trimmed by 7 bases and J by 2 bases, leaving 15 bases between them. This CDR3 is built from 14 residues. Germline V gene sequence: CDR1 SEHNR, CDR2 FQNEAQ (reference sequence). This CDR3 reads CASNYGDPPYEQYF. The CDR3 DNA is TGTGCCAGCAACTACGGGGACCCTCCCTACGAGCAGTACTTC.

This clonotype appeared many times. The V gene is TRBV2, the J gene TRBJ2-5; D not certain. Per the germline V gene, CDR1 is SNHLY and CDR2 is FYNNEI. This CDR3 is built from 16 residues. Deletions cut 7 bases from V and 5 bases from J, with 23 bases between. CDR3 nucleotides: TGTGCCAGCACTGAGCAACGGATCCCCATCGGGGAGACCCAGTACTTC. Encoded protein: CASTEQRIPIGETQYF.